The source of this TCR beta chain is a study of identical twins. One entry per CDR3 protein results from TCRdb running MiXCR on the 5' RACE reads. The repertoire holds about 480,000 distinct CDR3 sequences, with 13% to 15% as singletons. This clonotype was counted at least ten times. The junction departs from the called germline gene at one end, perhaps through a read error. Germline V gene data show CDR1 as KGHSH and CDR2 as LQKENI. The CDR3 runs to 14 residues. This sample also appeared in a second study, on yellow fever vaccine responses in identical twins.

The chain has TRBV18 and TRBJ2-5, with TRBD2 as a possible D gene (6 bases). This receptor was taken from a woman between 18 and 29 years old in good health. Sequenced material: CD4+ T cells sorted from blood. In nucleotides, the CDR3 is TGCGCCAGCAGCCCTCGGGACTCCCAAGAGACCCAGTACTTC. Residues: CASSPRDSQETQYF.